This T cell receptor (beta chain) was sequenced in a study of cytomegalovirus exposure and HLA in healthy donors (dated by TCRdb to 2015 to 2018). Notes on the research overall: According to a later analysis, the roughly 130 validation repertoires were produced on the same platform as the 680 or so repertoires of the first cohort. The study was designed to test whether signatures of past pathogen exposure could be identified by cataloging public T cell receptors. A separate validation cohort of 100 to 150 different subjects was used in addition to the roughly 620-subject first cohort. To predict cytomegalovirus infection status, the study brought together high-throughput TCR immunosequencing, statistical association of individual TCRs with disease status, and machine learning. Findings and caveats that apply to the study as a whole: In a later analysis, TCRs clustered in the first cohort were found to also tend to co-occur in the roughly 110 validation repertoires, with approximately 95% of cluster scores above 0. A later analysis lacked HLA typing for the validation cohort, so it scored co-occurrence in that cohort across all 130 or so repertoires. The authors suggested that the approach could potentially be generalized to other disease states and immunological phenotypes. In vitro tests confirmed that a few of the cytomegalovirus-associated TCR beta chains recognize cytomegalovirus antigens. The study gave a list of more than 150 TCR beta chains associated with cytomegalovirus. While some public TCRs were present in many individuals, most TCR sequences turned up only very rarely across donors. The classifier was reported to diagnose cytomegalovirus status with high specificity and sensitivity in both the original and validation cohorts.

Libraries were prepared through the immunoSEQ multiplex PCR assay. For the original study's pipeline: To diagnose cytomegalovirus status from the catalog of TCR beta chain sequences, a statistical classification framework was built. Sourced from immuneACCESS, this table was stored by TCRdb with only in-frame sequences that have V and J called. A share of the clones is absent; for the studies checked, an unresolved V gene accounts for under half, and the remainder has no known explanation. V and J calls and clone size are given by that table; D and trimming were obtained from the DNA. The sample data list some 170,000 clones, and approximately 96% of these were observed just once. The top ten clones comprise around 0.9% of the sample. The CDR3 runs 16 residues from the cysteine to the phenylalanine. Only the CDR3 DNA stays, 48 bases, in frame from base 1. The germline V gene (reference sequence) sets CDR1 to LNHDA and CDR2 to SQIVND. V is cut by 3 bases and J by 0 bases, and the space between the germline ends is 11 bases.

Notes on this clone: The antigen it binds to is not known. No much larger clone exists at a distance of one base, and base qualities are not known.

The donors belonged to the validation cohort of 90 to 150 subjects, which was separate from the approximately 680-subject first cohort. This sequence was found in a woman aged 18-30 years in good health and CMV-seronegative. Material: PBMCs. The rearrangement combines TRBV19 with TRBJ1-4; there is no confident call for the D gene. DNA sequence: TGTGCCAGTAGTATCGGGGTCGGAGCAACTAATGAAAAACTGTTTTTT. This translates into CASSIGVGATNEKLFF. With the portions outside the CDR3 filled from the reference TRBV19 and TRBJ1-4 genes, the complete variable region becomes DGGITQSPKYLFRKEGQNVTLSCEQNLNHDAMYWYRQDPGQGLRLIYYSQIVNDFQKGDIAEGYSVSREKKESFPLTVTSAQKNPTAFYLCASSIGVGATNEKLFFGSGTQLSVL.